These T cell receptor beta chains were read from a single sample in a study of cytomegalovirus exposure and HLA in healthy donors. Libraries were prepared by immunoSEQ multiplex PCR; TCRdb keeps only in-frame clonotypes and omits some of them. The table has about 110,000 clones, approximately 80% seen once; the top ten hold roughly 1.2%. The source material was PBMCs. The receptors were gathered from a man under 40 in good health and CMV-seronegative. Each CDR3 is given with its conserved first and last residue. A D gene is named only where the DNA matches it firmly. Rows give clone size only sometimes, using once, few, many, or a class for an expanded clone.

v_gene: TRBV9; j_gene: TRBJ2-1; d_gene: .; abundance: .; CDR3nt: TGTGCCAGCAGCCCGTCTGGGGGCGGAAGAGTCAATGAGCAGTTCTTC; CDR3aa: CASSPSGGGRVNEQFF
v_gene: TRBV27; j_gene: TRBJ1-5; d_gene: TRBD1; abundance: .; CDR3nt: TGTGCCAGCAGTTTCTCGACAGGGAATAGCAATCAGCCCCAGCATTTT; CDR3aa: CASSFSTGNSNQPQHF
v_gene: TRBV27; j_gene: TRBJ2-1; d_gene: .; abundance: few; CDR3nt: TGTGCCAGCAGTCCCTCAGGGGCGGGCAATGAGCAGTTCTTC; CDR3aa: CASSPSGAGNEQFF
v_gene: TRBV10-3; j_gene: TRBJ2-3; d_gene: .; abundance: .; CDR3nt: TGTGCCATCAGGGGGGTGGAGGGATCCCGGGTGGATACGCAGTATTTT; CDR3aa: CAIRGVEGSRVDTQYF
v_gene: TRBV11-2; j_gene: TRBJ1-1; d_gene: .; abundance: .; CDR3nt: TGTGCCAGCAGCCTTCCCACTGAAGCTTTCTTT; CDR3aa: CASSLPTEAFF
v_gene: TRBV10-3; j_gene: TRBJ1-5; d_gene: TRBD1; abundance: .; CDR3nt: TGTGCCGCGGGGACAGGGCGAAATCAGCCCCAGCATTTT; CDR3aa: CAAGTGRNQPQHF
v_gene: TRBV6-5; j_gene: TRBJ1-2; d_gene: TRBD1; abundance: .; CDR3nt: TGTGCCAGCAGGGACAGGGAGGGTTGGCTTGGCTACACCTTC; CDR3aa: CASRDREGWLGYTF
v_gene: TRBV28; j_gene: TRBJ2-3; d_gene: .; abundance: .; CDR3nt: TGTGCCAGCAGTTTACGTCCCCAGGGACTTAACACAGATACGCAGTATTTT; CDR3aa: CASSLRPQGLNTDTQYF
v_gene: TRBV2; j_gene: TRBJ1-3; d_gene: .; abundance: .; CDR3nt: TGTGCCAGCCATCTGGCCAGGGGCGACACCATATATTTT; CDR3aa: CASHLARGDTIYF
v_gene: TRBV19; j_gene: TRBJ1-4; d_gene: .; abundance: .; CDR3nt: TGTGCCAGTAGCCCCCGGGGGATCCGAGGTGAAAAACTGTTTTTT; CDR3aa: CASSPRGIRGEKLFF
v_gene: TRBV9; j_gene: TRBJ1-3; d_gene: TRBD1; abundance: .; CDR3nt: TGTGCCAGCAGTACTTTACAGGGGACTGGAAACACCATATATTTT; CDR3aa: CASSTLQGTGNTIYF
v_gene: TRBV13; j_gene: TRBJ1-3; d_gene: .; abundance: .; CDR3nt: TGTGCCAGCAACGAACGGGGGGGCGGTGGAAACACCATATATTTT; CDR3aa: CASNERGGGGNTIYF
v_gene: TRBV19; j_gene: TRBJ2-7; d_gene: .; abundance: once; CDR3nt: TGTGCCAGTAGTCCGGGGATCTCCTACGAGCAGTACTTC; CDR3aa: CASSPGISYEQYF
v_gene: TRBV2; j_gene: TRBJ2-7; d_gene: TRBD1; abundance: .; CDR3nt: TGTGCCAGCAGCGCCACCGGGACAGGGGGCAACGAGCAGTACTTC; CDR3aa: CASSATGTGGNEQYF
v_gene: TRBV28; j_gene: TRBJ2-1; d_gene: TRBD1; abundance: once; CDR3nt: TGTGCCAGCACGGACAGGGGATACAATGAGCAGTTCTTC; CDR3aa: CASTDRGYNEQFF
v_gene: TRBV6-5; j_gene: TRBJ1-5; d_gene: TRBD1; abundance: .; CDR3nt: TGTGCCAGCAGCCGGACAGGATATAGCAATCAGCCCCAGCATTTT; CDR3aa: CASSRTGYSNQPQHF
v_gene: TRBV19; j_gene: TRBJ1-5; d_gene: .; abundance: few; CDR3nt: TGTGCCAGTAAACAGGGTAGCAATCAGCCCCAGCATTTT; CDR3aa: CASKQGSNQPQHF
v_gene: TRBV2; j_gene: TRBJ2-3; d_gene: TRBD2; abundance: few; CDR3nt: TGTGCCAGCAGTGGAGCCCAAGCCGGGAGGTCTTCCCTGACGCAGTATTTT; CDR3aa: CASSGAQAGRSSLTQYF
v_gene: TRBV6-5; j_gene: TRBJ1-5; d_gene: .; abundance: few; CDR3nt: TGTGCCAGCAGTCACAGGGAAAATCAGCCCCAGCATTTT; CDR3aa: CASSHRENQPQHF
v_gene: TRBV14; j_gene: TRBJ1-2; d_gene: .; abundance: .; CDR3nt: TGTGCCAGCAGCCAAGACAGGGTCTTCGAAGGCTACACCTTC; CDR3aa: CASSQDRVFEGYTF
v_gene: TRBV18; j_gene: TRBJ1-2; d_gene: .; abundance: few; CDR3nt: TGTGCCAGCTCACCACCTGGGAGTCTTGGCTACACCTTC; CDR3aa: CASSPPGSLGYTF
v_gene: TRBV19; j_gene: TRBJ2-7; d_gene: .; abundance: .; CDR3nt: TGTGCCAGTAGTATAGCGGGATGGCACGAGCAGTACTTC; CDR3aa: CASSIAGWHEQYF
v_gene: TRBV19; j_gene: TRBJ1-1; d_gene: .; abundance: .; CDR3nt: TGTGCCAGTAGTCCACCGGCGGTGATGAACACTGAAGCTTTCTTT; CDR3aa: CASSPPAVMNTEAFF
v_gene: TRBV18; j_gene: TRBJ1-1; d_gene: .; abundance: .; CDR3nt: TGTGCCAGCTCACCACCGGCGGGACGGTTGAACACTGAAGCTTTCTTT; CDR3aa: CASSPPAGRLNTEAFF
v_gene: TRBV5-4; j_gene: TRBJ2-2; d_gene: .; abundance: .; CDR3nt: TGTGCCAGCAGCAGGGACTTAGCCGGGGAGCTGTTTTTT; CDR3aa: CASSRDLAGELFF
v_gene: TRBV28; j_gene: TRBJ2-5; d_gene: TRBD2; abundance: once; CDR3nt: TGTGCCAGCAGTTTTGGACTAGCGGGAGCAGAGACCCAGTACTTC; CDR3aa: CASSFGLAGAETQYF
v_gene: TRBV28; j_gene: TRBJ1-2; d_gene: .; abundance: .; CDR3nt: TGTGCCAGCAGTACCCACTGGGAGCGGCCGTCTGGCTACACCTTC; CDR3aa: CASSTHWERPSGYTF
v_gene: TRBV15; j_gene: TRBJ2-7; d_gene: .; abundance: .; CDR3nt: TGTGCCACCAGTCAGTCGAGACGCGGCGAGCAGTACTTC; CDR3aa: CATSQSRRGEQYF
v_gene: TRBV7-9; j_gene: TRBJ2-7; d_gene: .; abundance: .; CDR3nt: TGTGCCAGCAGCCCCGTATTTTCGGGTTACGAGCAGTACTTC; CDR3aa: CASSPVFSGYEQYF
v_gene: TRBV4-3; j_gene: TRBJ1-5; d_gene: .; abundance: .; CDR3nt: TGCGCCAGCAGCCAAGATTTGTACAGGTGGAATCAGCCCCAGCATTTT; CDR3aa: CASSQDLYRWNQPQHF
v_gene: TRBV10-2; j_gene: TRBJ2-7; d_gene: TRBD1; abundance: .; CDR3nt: TGCGCCAGCAGGAGACAGGGGGGGGAGCAGTACTTC; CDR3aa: CASRRQGGEQYF
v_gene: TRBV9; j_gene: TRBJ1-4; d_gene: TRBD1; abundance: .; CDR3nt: TGTGCCAGCAGCGAGGGACAGACTACAACTAATGAAAAACTGTTTTTT; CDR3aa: CASSEGQTTTNEKLFF
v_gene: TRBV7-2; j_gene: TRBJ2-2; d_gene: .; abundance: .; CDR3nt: TGTGCCAGCAGCTTAGCGCGGATTCCGAACACCGGGGAGCTGTTTTTT; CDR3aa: CASSLARIPNTGELFF
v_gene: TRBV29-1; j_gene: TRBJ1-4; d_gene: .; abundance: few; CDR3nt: TGCAGCGTTGCACGGAACTATAATGAAAAACTGTTTTTT; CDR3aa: CSVARNYNEKLFF
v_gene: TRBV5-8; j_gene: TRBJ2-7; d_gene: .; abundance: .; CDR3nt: TGTGCCAGCAGCTTGGCAGGGACTGAAATCTACGAGCAGTACTTC; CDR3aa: CASSLAGTEIYEQYF
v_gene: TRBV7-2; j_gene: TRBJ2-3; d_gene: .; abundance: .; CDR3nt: TGTGCCAGCAGCTCTTCTGGCACAGATACGCAGTATTTT; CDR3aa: CASSSSGTDTQYF
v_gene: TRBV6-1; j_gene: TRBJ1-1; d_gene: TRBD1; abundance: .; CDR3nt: TGTGCCAGCAGTGATGGGACAGGTCGGGTAGCTTTCTTT; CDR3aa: CASSDGTGRVAFF
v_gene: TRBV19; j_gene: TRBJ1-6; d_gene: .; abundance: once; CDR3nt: TGTGCCAGTAGTATTGTGACAGCGGGTTCACCCCTCCACTTT; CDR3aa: CASSIVTAGSPLHF
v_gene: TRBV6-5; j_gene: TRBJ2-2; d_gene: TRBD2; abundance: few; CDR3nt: TGTGCCAGCAGTTACATCGGGCCGGCTAGCGGGAGGAAGCTGTTTTTT; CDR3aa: CASSYIGPASGRKLFF
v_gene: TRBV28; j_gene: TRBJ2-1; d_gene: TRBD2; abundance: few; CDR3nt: TGTGCCAGCAAAGCGGGGGACGGCTACAATGAGCAGTTCTTC; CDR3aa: CASKAGDGYNEQFF
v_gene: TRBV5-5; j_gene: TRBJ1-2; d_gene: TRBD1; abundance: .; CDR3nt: TGTGCCAGCAGCTTGGGAGGACAGGGAGGTCACTATGGCTACACCTTC; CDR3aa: CASSLGGQGGHYGYTF
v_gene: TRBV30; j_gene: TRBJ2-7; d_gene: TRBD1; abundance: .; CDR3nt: TGTGCGTGGGACAGGGGATCCCACGAGCAGTACTTC; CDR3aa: CAWDRGSHEQYF
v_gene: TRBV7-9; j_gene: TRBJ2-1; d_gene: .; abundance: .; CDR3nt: TGTGCCAGCAGCTTAGCGGCTGGAGTAGCGGCCTCCTACAATGAGCAGTTCTTC; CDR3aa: CASSLAAGVAASYNEQFF
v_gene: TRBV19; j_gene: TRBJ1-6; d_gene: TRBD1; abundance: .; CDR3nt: TGTGCCAGTAGTACGGGACAGGGCGGTTTGGTGACCTATAATTCACCCCTCCACTTT; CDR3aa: CASSTGQGGLVTYNSPLHF